These 11 T cell receptor beta chains were sequenced from one sample in a study of T cells expressing NK-cell markers. TCRdb derives one entry per CDR3 protein from the 5' RACE reads, leaving out DNA. Here the sample table reports some 390,000 distinct CDR3 sequences. Sequenced: blood T cells: a sorted CD56 or NKG2C T cell subset, CD4+ or CD8+ T cells, or bulk PBMC T cells (not recorded which). Receptor source: a woman between 45 and 60 years old in good health.

V usage is TRBV5-1 and J usage is TRBJ2-2; TCRdb returns TRBD2, unconfirmable since there is no DNA. Germline CDR1 is SGHRS and CDR2 is YFSETQ. The CDR3 has 19 residues. CDR3 in amino acids: CASSPLPLAGPLRAGELFF.

The CDR3 loop is CSAGGPGDSPLHF. The chain is built from TRBV29-1 and TRBJ1-6; the TCRdb D gene call, TRBD1, has no DNA to confirm it. CDR1 SQVTM and CDR2 ANQGSEA come from the germline V gene. This CDR3 is built from 13 residues.

The V gene is TRBV10-3, the J gene TRBJ2-3; the TCRdb call, TRBD2, lacks DNA for checking. The CDR3 covers 14 residues. The V gene's germline CDR1 is ENHRY and CDR2 SYGVKD. The CDR3 here is CAITAAGVGDTQYF.

This sequence joins TRBV6-5 and TRBJ1-1. The CDR3 spans 13 residues. Germline lookup yields CDR1 MNHEY and CDR2 SVGAGI. CDR3: CATLSWMDTEAFF.

This chain connects TRBV12-3 or TRBV12-4 to TRBJ1-2; checking the TCRdb D call of TRBD1 is not possible without DNA. This CDR3 is 13 amino acids long. The CDR3 spells CASSFTGQYGYTF.

The J gene is TRBJ2-5, the V gene TRBV24-1; TCRdb indicates TRBD1, and absent DNA this call remains unverified. The CDR3 sequence is 15 residues long. Germline V lookup: CDR1 KGHDR, CDR2 SFDVKD. The CDR3: CATSEHGTVQETQYF.

The V gene is TRBV5-1, the J gene TRBJ1-1; TCRdb lists TRBD1, though no DNA is available to test this call. In germline, CDR1 is SGHRS, CDR2 YFSETQ. CDR3 length: 16 residues. CDR3 sequence reads: CASSLDPTGMNTEAFF.

The chain carries TRBV7-2 and TRBJ2-5; TCRdb's D call, TRBD2, is unchecked because there is no DNA. Germline-derived CDR1 and CDR2 are SGHTA and FQGNSA. The length of the CDR3 is 14 residues. Here the CDR3 reads CASTPGLVGETQYF.

The V call is TRBV28, the J call TRBJ1-1. This CDR3 is built from 15 residues. In germline, CDR1 is MDHEN, CDR2 SYDVKM. The CDR3 here is CASSLLEVDGTEAFF.

The chain recombines TRBV6-6 with TRBJ1-1. Germline CDR1 reads MNHNY; CDR2 reads SVGAGI (reference sequence). This CDR3 comprises 11 residues. The CDR3: CASTYGGEAFF.

This chain uses TRBV6-6 with TRBJ1-2; TCRdb's assignment of TRBD1 cannot be checked, as there is no DNA. The CDR3 is 16 amino acids. Germline lookup yields CDR1 MNHNY and CDR2 SVGAGI (reference sequence). CDR3 sequence: CASNSPGQGDSYGYTF.